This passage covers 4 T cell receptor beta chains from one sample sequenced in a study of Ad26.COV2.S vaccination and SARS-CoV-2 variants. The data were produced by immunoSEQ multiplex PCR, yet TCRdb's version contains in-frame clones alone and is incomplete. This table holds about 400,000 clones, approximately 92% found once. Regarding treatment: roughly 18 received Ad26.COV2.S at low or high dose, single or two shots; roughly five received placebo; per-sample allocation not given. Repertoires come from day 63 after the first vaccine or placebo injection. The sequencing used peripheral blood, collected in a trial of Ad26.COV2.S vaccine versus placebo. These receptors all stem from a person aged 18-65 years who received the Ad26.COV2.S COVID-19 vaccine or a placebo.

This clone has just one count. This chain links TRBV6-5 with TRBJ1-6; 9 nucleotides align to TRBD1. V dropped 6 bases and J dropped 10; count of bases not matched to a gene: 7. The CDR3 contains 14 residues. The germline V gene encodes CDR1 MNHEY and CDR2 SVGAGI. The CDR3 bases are TGTGCCAGCAGCCGGGACAGGGCAGAATCACCCCTCCACTTT. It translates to CASSRDRAESPLHF.

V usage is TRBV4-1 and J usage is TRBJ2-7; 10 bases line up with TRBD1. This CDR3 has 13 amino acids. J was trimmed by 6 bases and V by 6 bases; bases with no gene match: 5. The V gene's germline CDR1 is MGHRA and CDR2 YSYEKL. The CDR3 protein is CASRGTGVGEQYF. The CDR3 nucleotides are TGCGCCAGCAGGGGGACAGGGGTCGGCGAGCAGTACTTC.

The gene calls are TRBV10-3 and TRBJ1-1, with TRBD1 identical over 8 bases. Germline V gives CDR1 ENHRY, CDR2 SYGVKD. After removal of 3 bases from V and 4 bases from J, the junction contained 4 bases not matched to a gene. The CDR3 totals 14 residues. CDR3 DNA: TGTGCCATCAGTGAAGGACAGGGCGCCACTGAAGCTTTCTTT. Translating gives CAISEGQGATEAFF.

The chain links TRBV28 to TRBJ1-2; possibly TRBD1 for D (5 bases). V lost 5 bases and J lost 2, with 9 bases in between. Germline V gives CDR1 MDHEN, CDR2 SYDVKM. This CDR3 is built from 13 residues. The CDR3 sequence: CASSPPGNYGYTF. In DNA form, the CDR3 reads TGTGCCAGCAGTCCCCCAGGGAACTATGGCTACACCTTC.